A selection of T cell receptor beta chains follows, all from one sample in a study of regulatory T cells in long-lasting Graves disease. MiXCR, run by TCRdb on the multiplex PCR reads, gives a single entry per CDR3 protein. The sample contains about 610,000 distinct CDR3 sequences, 15% to 20% of which appear only once. The sample was also reused in another study, on T cells in Graves' hyperthyroidism and ophthalmopathy.

The sequencing here drew on peripheral blood mononuclear cells (PBMCs), taken at new diagnosis, from a patient treated with antithyroid drugs. The receptors were gathered from a man between 18 and 29 years old with Graves disease. CDR3s include the opening cysteine and the closing phenylalanine or tryptophan. D genes are given only for firm matches. The size field is filled for only some rows; it gives once, few, many or a size class.

j_gene,len,v_gene,abundance,d_gene,CDR3aa,CDR3nt
TRBJ1-4,12,TRBV7-2,many,NA,CASSFLGEKLFF,TGTGCCAGCAGCTTCCTGGGGGAAAAACTGTTTTTT
TRBJ2-2,14,TRBV20-1,NA,NA,CSAPSGANTGELFF,TGCAGTGCCCCATCTGGGGCGAACACCGGGGAGCTGTTTTTT
TRBJ1-5,16,TRBV28,many,TRBD1,CASSPGGRWDSQPQHF,TGTGCCAGCAGTCCGGGGGGACGGTGGGACAGCCAGCCCCAGCATTTT
TRBJ2-3,16,TRBV12-3/TRBV12-4,many,TRBD1,CASRSRQGRHTDTQYF,TGTGCCAGCAGAAGCCGACAGGGGCGACACACAGATACGCAGTATTTT
TRBJ2-5,13,TRBV20-1,NA,NA,CSARRDSSETQYF,TGCAGTGCCAGAAGGGATTCCTCGGAGACCCAGTACTTC
TRBJ1-5,12,TRBV30,NA,TRBD1,CAYGTGGASQHF,TGTGCCTACGGGACAGGGGGCGCGTCCCAGCATTTT
TRBJ2-1,12,TRBV7-9,NA,TRBD1,CASSFTGDEQFF,TGTGCCAGCAGCTTCACAGGGGATGAGCAGTTCTTC
TRBJ2-7,12,TRBV27,NA,NA,CASGPQGRGQYF,TGTGCCAGCGGACCACAGGGAAGGGGGCAGTACTTC
TRBJ2-3,13,TRBV12-3/TRBV12-4,many,NA,CASSFTGPDTQYF,TGTGCCAGCAGTTTTACGGGGCCAGATACGCAGTATTTT
TRBJ2-7,13,TRBV28,NA,NA,CASSQPPGAPQYF,TGTGCCAGCAGCCAACCCCCTGGGGCCCCCCAGTACTTC
TRBJ2-7,17,TRBV5-5,few,TRBD2,CASSLSVPVGGAYEQYF,TGTGCCAGCAGCTTGTCGGTGCCGGTGGGGGGGGCCTACGAGCAGTACTTC
TRBJ1-1,15,TRBV5-1,few,NA,CASSLRKGENTEAFF,TGCGCCAGCAGCTTGAGGAAGGGGGAAAACACTGAAGCTTTCTTT
TRBJ2-7,16,TRBV6-2/TRBV6-3,many,NA,CASSPPAWDSPYEQYF,TGTGCCAGCAGTCCCCCCGCTTGGGACTCACCCTACGAGCAGTACTTC
TRBJ1-1,15,TRBV19,NA,NA,CASSIEVGVSTEAFF,TGTGCCAGTAGTATAGAGGTAGGGGTTTCCACTGAAGCTTTCTTT
TRBJ1-1,12,TRBV30,few,NA,CAWSVDGIEAFF,TGTGCCTGGAGTGTAGATGGGATCGAAGCTTTCTTT
TRBJ2-7,13,TRBV12-3/TRBV12-4,NA,NA,CASSGRPNYEQYF,TGTGCCAGCAGTGGCCGTCCCAACTACGAGCAGTACTTC
TRBJ1-1,15,TRBV11-2,few,NA,CASSLPGHLSSEAFF,TGTGCCAGCAGCCTTCCGGGACACCTTTCTTCTGAAGCTTTCTTT
TRBJ2-7,13,TRBV29-1,many,NA,CSVLVGGGGEQYF,TGCAGCGTGCTAGTGGGAGGGGGCGGCGAGCAGTACTTC
TRBJ2-7,17,TRBV28,many,TRBD2,CASRVQGLAGQGGEQYF,TGTGCCAGCAGAGTGCAAGGACTAGCGGGACAGGGCGGTGAGCAGTACTTC
TRBJ2-1,16,TRBV12-3/TRBV12-4,many,TRBD2,CASSLGGPLAVDEQFF,TGTGCCAGCAGTTTAGGGGGGCCACTAGCGGTGGATGAGCAGTTCTTC
TRBJ2-5,17,TRBV3-1,few,NA,CASSQDAVSYLEETQYF,TGTGCCAGCAGCCAAGATGCGGTCAGCTATTTAGAAGAGACCCAGTACTTC
TRBJ1-4,14,TRBV2,many,NA,CASSGQATNEKLFF,TGTGCCAGCAGTGGGCAGGCAACTAATGAAAAACTGTTTTTT
TRBJ2-7,17,TRBV10-3,NA,TRBD2,CAISVLLAGPLSYEQYF,TGTGCCATCAGTGTGTTGCTAGCGGGACCGCTCTCCTACGAGCAGTACTTC
TRBJ2-3,14,TRBV29-1,NA,NA,CSVALAYNTDTQYF,TGCAGCGTTGCGCTAGCGTATAACACAGATACGCAGTATTTT
TRBJ2-2,14,TRBV6-1,NA,NA,CASSPTAYTGELFF,TGTGCCAGCAGCCCGACAGCCTACACCGGGGAGCTGTTTTTT
TRBJ1-1,12,TRBV6-2/TRBV6-3,few,NA,CATNNPNTEAFF,TGTGCCACCAACAACCCGAACACTGAAGCTTTCTTT
TRBJ2-3,16,TRBV7-6,many,NA,CASSSYRAEGTDTQYF,TGTGCCAGCAGCTCTTATAGGGCAGAGGGCACAGATACGCAGTATTTT
TRBJ1-5,15,TRBV9,many,NA,CASSDSPQSNQPQHF,TGTGCCAGCAGCGATAGCCCCCAGAGCAATCAGCCCCAGCATTTT
TRBJ1-2,13,TRBV27,many,NA,CASRASGLDGYTF,TGTGCCAGTAGAGCCTCGGGCCTCGATGGCTACACCTTC
TRBJ2-1,15,TRBV11-1,NA,TRBD2,CASSSTPGLANEQFF,TGTGCCAGCAGCTCAACCCCCGGACTAGCCAATGAGCAGTTCTTC
TRBJ2-3,16,TRBV2,many,TRBD2,CASSVGLAGLTDTQYF,TGTGCCAGCAGTGTGGGACTAGCGGGACTCACAGATACGCAGTATTTT
TRBJ1-1,13,TRBV3-1,many,NA,CASSQGRSTEAFF,TGTGCCAGCAGCCAAGGAAGGAGTACTGAAGCTTTCTTT
TRBJ2-7,13,TRBV28,many,TRBD1,CASRIGTAYEQYF,TGTGCCAGCAGAATCGGGACAGCCTACGAGCAGTACTTC
TRBJ1-2,15,TRBV12-3/TRBV12-4,many,TRBD1,CASSTYRGRVHGYTF,TGTGCCAGCAGTACCTACAGGGGGCGGGTTCATGGCTACACCTTC
TRBJ1-1,13,TRBV2,many,NA,CASSRTLNTEAFF,TGTGCCAGCAGCCGCACACTGAACACTGAAGCTTTCTTT
TRBJ2-7,18,TRBV7-9,many,NA,CASSPMSSRGRLGYEQYF,TGTGCCAGCAGCCCCATGTCTTCGAGGGGCAGATTGGGCTACGAGCAGTACTTC
TRBJ2-7,13,TRBV20-1,few,NA,CSAPPGRSYEQYF,TGCAGTGCTCCCCCCGGACGATCCTACGAGCAGTACTTC
TRBJ2-1,18,TRBV2,many,NA,CASSESVIMGKRDNEQFF,TGTGCCAGCAGTGAAAGTGTCATCATGGGGAAAAGAGACAATGAGCAGTTCTTC
TRBJ1-2,13,TRBV2,few,NA,CASSDPLLGGYTF,TGTGCCAGCAGTGATCCGCTCCTCGGGGGCTACACCTTC
TRBJ1-2,12,TRBV28,many,NA,CASSFQDYGYTF,TGTGCCAGCAGTTTCCAGGACTATGGCTACACCTTC
TRBJ2-5,16,TRBV5-1,few,NA,CASSLGPGDASQTQYF,TGCGCCAGCAGCTTGGGGCCAGGGGACGCGTCACAGACCCAGTACTTC
TRBJ2-3,14,TRBV5-4,NA,NA,CASSSREKADTQYF,TGTGCCAGCAGCTCCCGGGAGAAGGCGGATACGCAGTATTTT
TRBJ2-4,14,TRBV28,many,TRBD1,CASSRQGALNIQYF,TGTGCCAGCAGTCGACAGGGGGCGCTTAACATTCAGTACTTC
TRBJ1-3,13,TRBV7-6,NA,NA,CASTRAAGNTIYF,TGTGCCAGCACCAGGGCGGCTGGAAACACCATATATTTT
TRBJ1-3,15,TRBV3-1,NA,TRBD1,CASSQSGTGGNTIYF,TGTGCCAGCAGCCAATCCGGGACAGGGGGAAACACCATATATTTT
TRBJ2-7,15,TRBV4-1,few,TRBD2,CASSQDRGLGNEQYF,TGCGCCAGCAGCCAAGACCGGGGACTAGGGAACGAGCAGTACTTC
TRBJ2-1,15,TRBV20-1,few,TRBD2,CSADASGHPYNEQFF,TGCAGTGCGGACGCTAGCGGCCATCCCTACAATGAGCAGTTCTTC
TRBJ2-1,16,TRBV20-1,few,TRBD2,CSARDKGTSGYNEQFF,TGCAGTGCTAGAGATAAGGGGACTAGCGGTTACAATGAGCAGTTCTTC
TRBJ2-1,16,TRBV7-8,many,TRBD2,CASSLGGRGTYNEQFF,TGTGCCAGCAGCTTAGGCGGGAGGGGTACCTACAATGAGCAGTTCTTC
TRBJ2-1,17,TRBV11-2,NA,TRBD2,CASSSGRGLATYNEQFF,TGTGCCAGCAGCTCAGGCCGGGGACTAGCGACCTACAATGAGCAGTTCTTC
TRBJ2-3,16,TRBV5-1,many,NA,CASSLSHSLVADTQYF,TGCGCCAGCAGCTTGTCTCACAGCTTAGTGGCAGATACGCAGTATTTT
TRBJ2-5,14,TRBV5-4,many,TRBD1,CASSSDRVGETQYF,TGTGCCAGCAGCTCGGACAGGGTAGGAGAGACCCAGTACTTC
TRBJ2-5,13,TRBV30,NA,NA,CAWITRGQETQYF,TGTGCCTGGATAACTAGGGGCCAAGAGACCCAGTACTTC